Listed below are T cell receptor beta chains from one sample, sequenced in a study of beta chain features in type 1 diabetes. Assay used: immunoSEQ multiplex PCR; TCRdb lists only in-frame clones, some missing. The sample yields about 700,000 clones, around 15% seen once. Input material: naive CD4+ T cells from blood. The receptors were sampled from a man between 18 and 35 years old with type 1 diabetes. Both conserved end residues are part of each CDR3. A D gene is named only where the DNA matches it firmly. Expanded clones get a size class; other rows say once, few or many, or leave the size out.

NA | NA | TRBJ2-7 | TRBV2 | CASSYSYEQYF | TGTGCCAGCAGTTACAGCTACGAGCAGTACTTC
NA | few | TRBJ2-3 | TRBV2 | CASIGATDTQYF | TGTGCCAGCATCGGGGCTACAGATACGCAGTATTTT
NA | few | TRBJ2-5 | TRBV5-4 | CASSLALGQTQYF | TGTGCCAGCAGCTTGGCTCTGGGGCAGACCCAGTACTTC
NA | few | TRBJ1-2 | TRBV4-1 | CASSPRVPQDPPYGYTF | TGCGCCAGCAGCCCCCGAGTTCCGCAGGACCCTCCCTATGGCTACACCTTC
TRBD2 | NA | TRBJ2-5 | TRBV18 | CASSPSAGGFETQYF | TGTGCCAGCTCACCATCGGCGGGGGGGTTTGAGACCCAGTACTTC
NA | few | TRBJ2-3 | TRBV2 | CASTDSLSPSTDTQYF | TGTGCCAGCACTGACAGCCTCAGTCCTAGCACAGATACGCAGTATTTT
TRBD2 | few | TRBJ2-2 | TRBV7-2 | CASSFRGANTGELFF | TGTGCCAGCAGCTTCCGGGGGGCGAACACCGGGGAGCTGTTTTTT
NA | NA | TRBJ1-2 | TRBV4-1 | CASSQGLVPLYTF | TGCGCCAGCAGCCAGGGACTGGTCCCCCTCTACACCTTC
TRBD2 | few | TRBJ2-5 | TRBV2 | CASNLELAGQETQYF | TGTGCCAGCAACCTCGAGCTAGCGGGGCAAGAGACCCAGTACTTC
TRBD1 | NA | TRBJ1-6 | TRBV7-2 | CASSLAIWAGGHSPLHF | TGTGCCAGCAGCTTAGCGATTTGGGCAGGGGGCCATTCACCCCTCCACTTT
NA | few | TRBJ1-3 | TRBV7-2 | CASSSGQTRNTIYF | TGTGCCAGCAGCTCCGGACAGACCCGAAACACCATATATTTT
NA | few | TRBJ1-5 | TRBV23-1 | CASSQPPPQGMNQPQHF | TGCGCCAGCAGTCAACCCCCGCCGCAGGGGATGAATCAGCCCCAGCATTTT
NA | NA | TRBJ1-4 | TRBV25-1 | CASSEFDWAGNEKLFF | TGTGCCAGCAGTGAATTCGATTGGGCAGGGAACGAAAAACTGTTTTTT
NA | NA | TRBJ2-7 | TRBV4-1 | CASSQDGEEQYF | TGCGCCAGCAGCCAAGATGGGGAGGAGCAGTACTTC
NA | few | TRBJ1-2 | TRBV5-4 | CASSLGGNYGYTF | TGTGCCAGCAGCTTGGGAGGAAACTATGGCTACACCTTC
NA | few | TRBJ1-1 | TRBV7-9 | CASSLGGVNTEAFF | TGTGCCAGCAGCTTAGGCGGCGTGAACACTGAAGCTTTCTTT
NA | few | TRBJ1-2 | TRBV19 | CASCRLSNYGYTF | TGTGCCAGTTGTAGGCTGTCTAACTATGGCTACACCTTC
NA | NA | TRBJ2-5 | TRBV7-2 | CASSPDRFQETQYF | TGTGCCAGCAGCCCTGACAGATTCCAAGAGACCCAGTACTTC
TRBD2 | NA | TRBJ2-1 | TRBV11-2 | CASSLVLADYNEQFF | TGTGCCAGCAGCTTAGTACTAGCGGATTACAATGAGCAGTTCTTC
NA | few | TRBJ2-5 | TRBV30 | CAWSVLGVGETQYF | TGTGCCTGGAGTGTACTAGGGGTCGGAGAGACCCAGTACTTC
TRBD1 | few | TRBJ1-5 | TRBV9 | CASGTGVYNQPQHF | TGTGCCAGCGGAACAGGGGTTTACAATCAGCCCCAGCATTTT
NA | few | TRBJ1-4 | TRBV29-1 | CSVRANEKLFF | TGCAGCGTTCGAGCTAATGAAAAACTGTTTTTT
NA | NA | TRBJ2-6 | TRBV7-9 | CASSGRYSGANVLTF | TGTGCCAGCAGCGGTCGTTACTCTGGGGCCAACGTCCTGACTTTC
TRBD1 | few | TRBJ1-1 | TRBV18 | CASSRDRGGTEAFF | TGTGCCAGCTCTCGGGACAGGGGAGGTACTGAAGCTTTCTTT
NA | NA | TRBJ1-5 | TRBV30 | CAWSSQSREPQHF | TGTGCCTGGAGTTCTCAGTCACGGGAGCCCCAGCATTTT
NA | few | TRBJ1-1 | TRBV18 | CASSPQDTEAFF | TGTGCCAGCTCCCCCCAGGACACTGAAGCTTTCTTT
TRBD1 | NA | TRBJ1-2 | TRBV7-2 | CASSPGQEANYGYTF | TGTGCCAGCAGCCCCGGACAGGAAGCTAACTATGGCTACACCTTC
NA | few | TRBJ1-5 | TRBV13 | CASSFEPFDQPQHF | TGTGCCAGCAGCTTCGAACCGTTCGATCAGCCCCAGCATTTT
NA | few | TRBJ2-5 | TRBV4-1 | CASSQVFQGIMETQYF | TGCGCCAGCAGCCAAGTATTCCAGGGGATAATGGAGACCCAGTACTTC
TRBD1 | NA | TRBJ2-7 | TRBV5-1 | CASSLGQGAHEQYF | TGCGCCAGCAGCCTCGGACAGGGGGCCCACGAGCAGTACTTC
TRBD1 | NA | TRBJ2-7 | TRBV10-3 | CAISESGQVVSYEQYF | TGTGCCATCAGTGAGTCTGGACAGGTTGTCTCCTACGAGCAGTACTTC
NA | NA | TRBJ1-1 | TRBV10-2 | CASSERVEAFF | TGCGCCAGCAGTGAGAGGGTCGAGGCTTTCTTT
NA | few | TRBJ2-7 | TRBV5-1 | CASSLSQSQDEQYF | TGCGCCAGCAGCTTGTCCCAGAGCCAGGACGAGCAGTACTTC
NA | few | TRBJ1-1 | TRBV30 | CAWSVTRGAFF | TGTGCCTGGAGTGTAACCCGCGGAGCTTTCTTT
NA | once | TRBJ1-6 | TRBV5-1 | CASSTDRSGSPLHF | TGCGCCAGCAGCACTGACAGGTCTGGGTCACCCCTCCACTTT
NA | NA | TRBJ2-1 | TRBV4-2 | CASSQGTTDYNEQFF | TGTGCCAGCAGCCAAGGGACTACCGACTACAATGAGCAGTTCTTC
NA | NA | TRBJ2-1 | TRBV5-4 | CASSLGQASNSYNEQFF | TGTGCCAGCAGCTTGGGACAGGCTAGCAACTCCTACAATGAGCAGTTCTTC
TRBD1 | NA | TRBJ1-5 | TRBV29-1 | CSVAGQINQPQHF | TGCAGCGTTGCGGGACAGATCAATCAGCCCCAGCATTTT
NA | NA | TRBJ2-3 | TRBV6-1 | CASRGPSTDTQYF | TGTGCCAGCCGAGGGCCAAGCACAGATACGCAGTATTTT
NA | NA | TRBJ2-5 | TRBV27 | CASSFSPQETQYF | TGTGCCAGCAGTTTTAGCCCACAAGAGACCCAGTACTTC
NA | NA | TRBJ2-5 | TRBV7-6 | CASSLAPLSETQYF | TGTGCCAGCAGCTTAGCCCCGCTGTCGGAGACCCAGTACTTC
NA | NA | TRBJ2-1 | TRBV9 | CATVVKKGRQENEQFF | TGTGCCACCGTCGTAAAAAAGGGGAGACAGGAAAATGAGCAGTTCTTC
NA | NA | TRBJ1-2 | TRBV2 | CASSRWTLNYGYTF | TGTGCCAGCAGTAGATGGACCTTGAACTATGGCTACACCTTC
TRBD1 | NA | TRBJ2-2 | TRBV25-1 | CASSDPRQGAGELFF | TGTGCCAGCAGTGACCCTCGACAGGGGGCTGGGGAGCTGTTTTTT
TRBD2 | NA | TRBJ2-1 | TRBV28 | CASSGGGNYNEQFF | TGTGCCAGCAGTGGCGGGGGGAACTACAATGAGCAGTTCTTC
NA | few | TRBJ2-5 | TRBV6-6 | CASSYLGGVQETQYF | TGTGCCAGCAGTTACCTCGGGGGCGTACAAGAGACCCAGTACTTC
NA | NA | TRBJ2-6 | TRBV18 | CASSPVGASGANVLTF | TGTGCCAGCTCACCCGTGGGGGCTAGCGGGGCCAACGTCCTGACTTTC
NA | few | TRBJ1-4 | TRBV6-5 | CASSYRPANEKLFF | TGTGCCAGCAGTTACCGGCCAGCTAATGAAAAACTGTTTTTT
TRBD2 | few | TRBJ2-1 | TRBV9 | CASSVVQGGNEQFF | TGTGCCAGCAGCGTGGTCCAGGGAGGGAATGAGCAGTTCTTC
NA | few | TRBJ1-5 | TRBV19 | CASSRREDMINQPQHF | TGTGCCAGTAGCAGACGAGAAGATATGATCAATCAGCCCCAGCATTTT
NA | NA | TRBJ2-5 | TRBV18 | CASSQQLGPRETQYF | TGTGCCAGCTCACAACAATTAGGCCCTCGAGAGACCCAGTACTTC
NA | NA | TRBJ2-7 | TRBV7-9 | CASSPGRARSEQYF | TGTGCCAGCAGCCCAGGCAGGGCACGGAGCGAGCAGTACTTC
TRBD1 | NA | TRBJ2-2 | TRBV10-3 | CAITKDRGHTGELFF | TGTGCCATCACCAAGGACAGGGGGCACACCGGGGAGCTGTTTTTT
NA | few | TRBJ1-2 | TRBV30 | CAWSVQGKGYTF | TGTGCCTGGAGTGTACAGGGAAAGGGCTACACCTTC